Below are 6 T cell receptor beta chains sequenced from a single sample in a study of Ad26.COV2.S vaccination and SARS-CoV-2 variants. Specified treatment: around 19 received Ad26.COV2.S at low or high dose, single or two shots; 5 received placebo; per-sample allocation not given. Collection of samples fell on day 63 after the first vaccine or placebo injection. Produced via immunoSEQ multiplex PCR; TCRdb's table is partial and in-frame only. The sample shows 300,000 to 500,000 clones, roughly nine tenths of them seen only once. This material consisted of peripheral blood, taken in a trial of Ad26.COV2.S vaccine versus placebo. The receptor source for this set is a person aged 18-65 years who received the Ad26.COV2.S COVID-19 vaccine or a placebo.

This clone was detected only a few times. The chain links TRBV6-1 to TRBJ1-5; possible D gene TRBD1, 5 bases. The CDR3 loop spans 15 amino acids. Germline V lookup: CDR1 MNHNS, CDR2 SASEGT. Trimming left V 0 bases short and J 4 bases short, with 10 bases between. Here the CDR3 DNA reads TGTGCCAGCAGTGAAGCGGGGCATCCGAATCAGCCCCAGCATTTT. It is translated as CASSEAGHPNQPQHF.

The chain employs TRBV5-6 and TRBJ2-1; D is uncertain. Germline assignment: CDR1 SGHDT and CDR2 YYEEEE. The V gene lost 1 base and the J gene lost 10 bases, with 12 bases spanning the gap. CDR3 length equals 13 residues. CDR3: CASSLLVAVEQFF. The CDR3 DNA sequence: TGTGCCAGCAGCTTGCTCGTGGCAGTCGAGCAGTTCTTC.

J is TRBJ1-1 and V is TRBV19, with 8 bases fitting TRBD1. The CDR3 has 14 residues. Germline CDR1 and CDR2: LNHDA and SQIVND (reference sequence). V lost 6 bases and J lost 1; bases outside the gene matches: 4. The CDR3 DNA reads TGTGCCAGTAGGCCGACAGGGGCGAACACTGAAGCTTTCTTT. It codes for CASRPTGANTEAFF.

The V gene is TRBV7-8, the J gene TRBJ1-2; D call uncertain. Germline CDR1 is SGHVS and CDR2 is FQNEAQ. V was clipped by 1 base and J by 8 bases, with 11 bases between them. The CDR3 loop spans 13 amino acids. CDR3 region: CASSLDPPGGYTF. CDR3 sequence (DNA): TGTGCCAGCAGCTTAGACCCCCCGGGGGGCTACACCTTC.

V usage is TRBV2 and J usage is TRBJ2-5; 10 nucleotides align to TRBD2. The CDR3 has 15 residues. The ends lost 2 bases at V and 2 bases at J; junction bases unmatched: 2. Germline V lookup: CDR1 SNHLY, CDR2 FYNNEI. The CDR3 protein is CASSELAGGQETQYF. The CDR3, as DNA: TGTGCCAGCAGTGAATTAGCGGGGGGTCAAGAGACCCAGTACTTC.

The chain is built from TRBV5-5 and TRBJ2-7; D remains ambiguous. Between the trimmed V and J ends, which lost 4 bases and 5 bases, there was a span of 10 bases. This CDR3 has 12 amino acids. CDR1 is SGHKS, CDR2 YYEKEE, per germline (reference sequence). The CDR3 region has the DNA TGTGCCAGCAGCCTGGGGTACAACGAGCAGTACTTC. It yields the protein CASSLGYNEQYF. Drawing the rest from reference TRBV5-5 and TRBJ2-7, the complete variable domain is DAGVTQSPTHLIKTRGQQVTLRCSPISGHKSVSWYQQVLGQGPQFIFQYYEKEERGRGNFPDRFSARQFPNYSSELNVNALLLGDSALYLCASSLGYNEQYFGPGTRLTVT.